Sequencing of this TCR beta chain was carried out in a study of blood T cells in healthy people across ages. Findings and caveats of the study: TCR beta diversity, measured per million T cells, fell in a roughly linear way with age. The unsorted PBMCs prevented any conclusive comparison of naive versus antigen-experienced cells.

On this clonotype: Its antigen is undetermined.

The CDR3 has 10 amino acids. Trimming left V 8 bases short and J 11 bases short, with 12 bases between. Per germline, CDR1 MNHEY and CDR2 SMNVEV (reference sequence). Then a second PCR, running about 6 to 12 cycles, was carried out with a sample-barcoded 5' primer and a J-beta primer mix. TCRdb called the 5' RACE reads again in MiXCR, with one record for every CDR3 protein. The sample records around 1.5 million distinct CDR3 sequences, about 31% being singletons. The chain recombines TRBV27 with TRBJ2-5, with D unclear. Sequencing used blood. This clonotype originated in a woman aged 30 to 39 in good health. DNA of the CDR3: TGTGCCAGCGCAGAAAAGGAGCAGTACTTC. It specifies CASAEKEQYF.